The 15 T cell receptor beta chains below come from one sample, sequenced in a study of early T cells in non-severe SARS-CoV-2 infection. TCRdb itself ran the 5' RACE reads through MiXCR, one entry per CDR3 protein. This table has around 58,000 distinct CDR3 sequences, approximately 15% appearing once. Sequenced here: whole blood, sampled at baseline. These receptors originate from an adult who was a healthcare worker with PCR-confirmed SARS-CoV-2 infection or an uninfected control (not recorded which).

The DNA for the CDR3 is TGTGCCAGCAGCTTCGGACTCTTCGCTTCGGACGAGCAGTACTTC. The encoded protein is CASSFGLFASDEQYF. This chain connects TRBV5-6 to TRBJ2-7; a possible D gene is TRBD2 (5 bases). CDR3 length: 15 amino acids. V lost 2 bases and J lost 5, with 17 bases in between. The V gene's germline CDR1 is SGHDT and CDR2 YYEEEE.

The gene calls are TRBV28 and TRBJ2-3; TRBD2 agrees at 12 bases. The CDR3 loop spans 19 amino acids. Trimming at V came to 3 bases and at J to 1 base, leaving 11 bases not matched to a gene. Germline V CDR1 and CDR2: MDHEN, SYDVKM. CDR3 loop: CASSFPGVLAGGRTDTQYF. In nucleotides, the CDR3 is TGTGCCAGCAGTTTCCCCGGTGTACTAGCGGGGGGTCGCACAGATACGCAGTATTTT.

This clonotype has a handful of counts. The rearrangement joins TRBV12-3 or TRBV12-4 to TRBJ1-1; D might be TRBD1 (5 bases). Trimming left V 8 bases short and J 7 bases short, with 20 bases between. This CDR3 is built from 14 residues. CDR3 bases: TGTGCCAGCTGTCTCTTGGGGGGTCGGATTGAAGCTTTCTTT. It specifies CASCLLGGRIEAFF.

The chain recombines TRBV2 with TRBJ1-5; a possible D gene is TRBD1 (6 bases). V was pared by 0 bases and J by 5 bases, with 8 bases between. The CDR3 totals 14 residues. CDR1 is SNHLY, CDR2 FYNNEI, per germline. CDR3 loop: CASSEAAGDQPQHF. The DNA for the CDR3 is TGTGCCAGCAGTGAAGCGGCAGGGGATCAGCCCCAGCATTTT.

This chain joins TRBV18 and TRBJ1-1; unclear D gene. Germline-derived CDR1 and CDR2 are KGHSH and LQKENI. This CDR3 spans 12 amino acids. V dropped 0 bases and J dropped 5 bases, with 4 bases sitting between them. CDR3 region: CASSPPGTEAFF. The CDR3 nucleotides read TGTGCCAGCTCACCACCCGGAACTGAAGCTTTCTTT.

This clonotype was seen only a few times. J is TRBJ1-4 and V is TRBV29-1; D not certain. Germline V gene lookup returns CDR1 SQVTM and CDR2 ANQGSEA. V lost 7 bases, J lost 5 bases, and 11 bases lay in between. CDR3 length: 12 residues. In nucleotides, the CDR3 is TGCAGCGGCCGGGGTCCGAATGAAAAACTGTTTTTT. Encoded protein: CSGRGPNEKLFF.

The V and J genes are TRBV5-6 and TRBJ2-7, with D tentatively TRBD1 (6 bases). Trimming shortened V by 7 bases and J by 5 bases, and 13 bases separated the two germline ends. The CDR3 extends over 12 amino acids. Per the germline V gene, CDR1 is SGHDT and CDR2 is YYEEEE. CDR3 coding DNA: TGTGCCAGCGCTACAGGGTACCACGAGCAGTACTTC. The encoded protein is CASATGYHEQYF. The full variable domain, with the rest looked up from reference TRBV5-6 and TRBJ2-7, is DAGVTQSPTHLIKTRGQQVTLRCSPKSGHDTVSWYQQALGQGPQFIFQYYEEEERQRGNFPDRFSGHQFPNYSSELNVNALLLGDSALYLCASATGYHEQYFGPGTRLTVT.

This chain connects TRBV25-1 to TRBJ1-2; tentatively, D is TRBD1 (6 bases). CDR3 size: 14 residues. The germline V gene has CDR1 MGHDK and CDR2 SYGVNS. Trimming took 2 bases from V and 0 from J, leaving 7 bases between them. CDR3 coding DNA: TGTGCCAGCAGTGAAGGGACAACTAACTATGGCTACACCTTC. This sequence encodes CASSEGTTNYGYTF.

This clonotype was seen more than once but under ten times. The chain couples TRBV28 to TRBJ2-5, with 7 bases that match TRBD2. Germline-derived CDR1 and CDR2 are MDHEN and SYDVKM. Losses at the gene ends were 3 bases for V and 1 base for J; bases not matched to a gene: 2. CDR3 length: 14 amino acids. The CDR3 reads CASSLGTTQETQYF. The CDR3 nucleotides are TGTGCCAGCAGTTTGGGGACTACCCAAGAGACCCAGTACTTC.

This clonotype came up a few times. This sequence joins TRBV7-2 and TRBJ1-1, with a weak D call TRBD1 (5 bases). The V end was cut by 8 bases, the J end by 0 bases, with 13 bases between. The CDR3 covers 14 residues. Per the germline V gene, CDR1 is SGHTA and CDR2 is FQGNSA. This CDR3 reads CASYGRGLNTEAFF. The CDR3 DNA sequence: TGTGCCAGCTATGGAAGGGGCTTGAACACTGAAGCTTTCTTT.

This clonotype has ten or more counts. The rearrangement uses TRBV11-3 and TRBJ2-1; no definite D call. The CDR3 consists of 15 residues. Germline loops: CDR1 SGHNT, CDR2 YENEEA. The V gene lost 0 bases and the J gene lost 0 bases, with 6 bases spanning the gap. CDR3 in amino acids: CASSLEGPSYNEQFF. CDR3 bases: TGTGCCAGCAGCTTAGAAGGTCCCTCCTACAATGAGCAGTTCTTC. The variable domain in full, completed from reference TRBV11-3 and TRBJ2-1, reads EAGVVQSPRYKIIEKKQPVAFWCNPISGHNTLYWYLQNLGQGPELLIRYENEEAVDDSQLPKDRFSAERLKGVDSTLKIQPAELGDSAVYLCASSLEGPSYNEQFFGPGTRLTVL.

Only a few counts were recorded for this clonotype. The CDR3 region has the DNA TGTGCCAGCAGCAGGAACCATAACACTGAAGCTTTCTTT. It encodes CASSRNHNTEAFF. The chain employs TRBV25-1 and TRBJ1-1; D unresolved. CDR1 MGHDK and CDR2 SYGVNS come from the germline V gene. The CDR3 loop spans 13 amino acids. V was shortened by 6 bases and J by 2 bases, with 10 bases between the two germline ends.

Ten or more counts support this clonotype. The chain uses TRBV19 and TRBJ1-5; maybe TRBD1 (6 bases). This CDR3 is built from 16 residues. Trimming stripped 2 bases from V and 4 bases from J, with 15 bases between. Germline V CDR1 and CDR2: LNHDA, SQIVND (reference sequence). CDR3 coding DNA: TGTGCCAGTAGTATACAGGGGCGCGGCGGAAATCAGCCCCAGCATTTT. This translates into CASSIQGRGGNQPQHF. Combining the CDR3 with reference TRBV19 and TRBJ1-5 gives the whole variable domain DGGITQSPKYLFRKEGQNVTLSCEQNLNHDAMYWYRQDPGQGLRLIYYSQIVNDFQKGDIAEGYSVSREKKESFPLTVTSAQKNPTAFYLCASSIQGRGGNQPQHFGDGTRLSIL.

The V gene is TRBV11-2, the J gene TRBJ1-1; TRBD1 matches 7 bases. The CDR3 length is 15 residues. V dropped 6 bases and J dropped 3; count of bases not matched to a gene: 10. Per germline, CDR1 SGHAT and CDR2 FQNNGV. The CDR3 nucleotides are TGTGCCAGCAGTCTCCAGACAGGGCCCTACACTGAAGCTTTCTTT. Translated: CASSLQTGPYTEAFF. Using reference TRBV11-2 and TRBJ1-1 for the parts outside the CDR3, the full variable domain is EAGVAQSPRYKIIEKRQSVAFWCNPISGHATLYWYQQILGQGPKLLIQFQNNGVVDDSQLPKDRFSAERLKGVDSTLKIQPAKLEDSAVYLCASSLQTGPYTEAFFGQGTRLTVV.

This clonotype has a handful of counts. The CDR3: CASSPGSDQETQYF. The DNA for the CDR3 is TGTGCCAGCAGCCCCGGGTCGGACCAAGAGACCCAGTACTTC. The rearrangement links TRBV5-4 to TRBJ2-5; no clear D. There are 14 residues in the CDR3. Germline V gene lookup returns CDR1 SGHNT and CDR2 YYREEE (reference sequence). Trimming took 4 bases from V and 0 from J, leaving 10 bases between them. The full variable domain, its missing parts supplied by reference TRBV5-4 and TRBJ2-5, is ETGVTQSPTHLIKTRGQQVTLRCSSQSGHNTVSWYQQALGQGPQFIFQYYREEENGRGNFPPRFSGLQFPNYSSELNVNALELDDSALYLCASSPGSDQETQYFGPGTRLLVL.